These 29 T cell receptor beta chains came from one sample sequenced in a study of blood T cell repertoires in COVID-19. The table came from immunoSEQ multiplex PCR; TCRdb's copy has only in-frame clones and leaves some out. The sample has about 190,000 clones, less than 90% seen once. The sequenced material came from peripheral blood. Receptors originate from a human donor in a cohort sampled during active COVID-19.

The chain combines TRBV6-1 with TRBJ2-7; D perhaps matches TRBD1 (6 bases). Trimming stripped 1 base from V and 0 bases from J, with 7 bases between. The CDR3 sequence is 14 residues long. The germline V gene has CDR1 MNHNS and CDR2 SASEGT. CDR3 in DNA: TGTGCCAGCAGTGAAGTGGACAGCTCCTACGAGCAGTACTTC. It translates to CASSEVDSSYEQYF.

V and J are TRBV5-1 and TRBJ1-5; D might be TRBD1 (5 bases). CDR1 is SGHRS, CDR2 YFSETQ, per germline. Trimming removed 0 bases at V and 7 bases at J, with 14 bases between. The CDR3 length is 15 residues. The CDR3 loop is CASSLAGGEWQPQHF. The DNA for the CDR3 is TGCGCCAGCAGCTTGGCCGGGGGGGAGTGGCAGCCCCAGCATTTT.

The V gene is TRBV14, the J gene TRBJ2-1; D may be TRBD2 (5 bases). CDR1 is SGHDN, CDR2 FVKESK, per germline. The V end was cut by 4 bases, the J end by 1 base, with 14 bases between. The CDR3 has 16 amino acids. CDR3 sequence reads: CASSPLESNSYNEQFF. CDR3 nucleotides: TGTGCCAGCAGCCCACTAGAATCAAATTCCTACAATGAGCAGTTCTTC. The whole variable domain, remainder taken from reference TRBV14 and TRBJ2-1, is EAGVTQFPSHSVIEKGQTVTLRCDPISGHDNLYWYRRVMGKEIKFLLHFVKESKQDESGMPNNRFLAERTGGTYSTLKVQPAELEDSGVYFCASSPLESNSYNEQFFGPGTRLTVL.

This rearrangement joins TRBV5-6 to TRBJ2-5, with D maybe TRBD2 (5 bases). Between the trimmed V and J ends, which lost 1 base and 1 base, there was a span of 11 bases. The CDR3 is made up of 15 amino acids. The germline V gene has CDR1 SGHDT and CDR2 YYEEEE. CDR3 loop: CASSLFRRIQETQYF. The CDR3 region has the DNA TGTGCCAGCAGCTTGTTTCGGAGGATCCAAGAGACCCAGTACTTC. Together with reference TRBV5-6 and TRBJ2-5, the CDR3 gives the full variable domain: DAGVTQSPTHLIKTRGQQVTLRCSPKSGHDTVSWYQQALGQGPQFIFQYYEEEERQRGNFPDRFSGHQFPNYSSELNVNALLLGDSALYLCASSLFRRIQETQYFGPGTRLLVL.

The genes are TRBV12-5 and TRBJ2-3; 7 bases fit TRBD1. J lost 5 bases, V lost 6 bases, and 8 bases had no gene match. This CDR3 comprises 14 residues. Germline V gene lookup returns CDR1 LGHNT and CDR2 FRNRAP. In DNA, the CDR3 is TGTGCTAGTGGCCTCGACAGGGTTGGAGATACGCAGTATTTT. Amino acid sequence: CASGLDRVGDTQYF.

The chain employs TRBV13 and TRBJ2-3; TRBD1 agrees at 9 bases. CDR3 length: 15 residues. V trimming: 4 bases; J trimming: 4 bases; junction bases outside the gene matches: 6. Germline V gene data show CDR1 as PRHDT and CDR2 as FYEKMQ (reference sequence). CDR3 loop: CASSSDRGVADTQYF. CDR3 coding DNA: TGTGCCAGCAGCTCGGACAGGGGCGTAGCAGATACGCAGTATTTT.

V and J are TRBV19 and TRBJ1-6; TRBD1 matches at 7 bases. The CDR3 covers 14 residues. Unmatched junction bases numbered 5, after V lost 4 bases and J lost 8 bases. Germline loops: CDR1 LNHDA, CDR2 SQIVND (reference sequence). In DNA form, the CDR3 reads TGTGCCAGTAGTACCGGGACAGTGTATTCACCCCTCCACTTT. Residues: CASSTGTVYSPLHF.

The chain uses TRBV6-1 and TRBJ1-1; TRBD1 aligns across 9 bases. The germline CDR1 and CDR2 sequences are MNHNS and SASEGT. V lost 3 bases and J lost 0; bases outside the gene matches: 8. The CDR3 runs to 17 residues. CDR3 in amino acids: CASSDTGGYGLNTEAFF. CDR3 nucleotides: TGTGCCAGCAGTGACACAGGGGGCTATGGTCTGAACACTGAAGCTTTCTTT.

The V gene is TRBV12-3 or TRBV12-4, the J gene TRBJ1-1; 7 positions match TRBD1. This CDR3 has 13 residues. V trimming: 6 bases; J trimming: 10 bases; junction bases outside the gene matches: 11. The DNA of the CDR3 is TGTGCCAGCAGGGACACAGGGGTGCAGGTAGCTTTCTTT. It is translated as CASRDTGVQVAFF.

The CDR3 sequence: CASSAWQEDTQYF. The CDR3 DNA sequence: TGTGCCAGCAGCGCCTGGCAGGAAGACACGCAGTATTTT. The chain has TRBV7-9 and TRBJ2-3; D is unclear. Trimming cost V 5 bases and J 9 bases, with 15 bases left between them. CDR1 and CDR2 from the germline V gene are SEHNR and FQNEAQ (reference sequence). This CDR3 spans 13 amino acids.

The chain couples TRBV5-4 to TRBJ2-3; possible D gene TRBD1, 6 bases. The CDR3 covers 16 residues. Germline assignment: CDR1 SGHNT and CDR2 YYREEE (reference sequence). The V gene lost 4 bases and the J gene lost 2 bases, with 17 bases spanning the gap. Written as DNA, the CDR3 is TGTGCCAGCAGCCCCCCGGCAGGGGAAGTCACAGATACGCAGTATTTT. This encodes CASSPPAGEVTDTQYF.

The V call is TRBV27, the J call TRBJ2-2, with a tentative D call TRBD1 (5 bases). This CDR3 is 12 amino acids long. Germline CDR1 is MNHEY and CDR2 is SMNVEV (reference sequence). V gave up 4 bases and J gave up 7 bases, with 7 bases separating them. Here the CDR3 DNA reads TGTGCCAGCAGTTCCAGGGTCGGGGAGCTGTTTTTT. It is translated as CASSSRVGELFF.

This rearrangement joins TRBV2 to TRBJ2-5, with D possibly being TRBD1 (5 bases). The CDR3 totals 15 residues. CDR1 is SNHLY, CDR2 FYNNEI, per germline. The ends were cut back, 7 bases at V and 3 bases at J, with 18 bases in the middle. CDR3 region: CASKSRTLLKETQYF. The CDR3 nucleotides read TGTGCCAGCAAGTCGCGGACACTTTTAAAAGAGACCCAGTACTTC.

This chain uses TRBV20-1 with TRBJ1-2; no clear D. Trimming left V 6 bases short and J 8 bases short, with 13 bases between. Germline V lookup: CDR1 DFQATT, CDR2 SNEGSKA (reference sequence). The CDR3 has 11 residues. The CDR3 DNA reads as TGCAGTGCCACCCCAGGTGGCGGCTACACCTTC. As protein: CSATPGGGYTF.

The sample holds a few counts of this clone. This chain joins TRBV14 and TRBJ2-1; D not resolved. The CDR3 loop spans 15 amino acids. The V end was cut by 1 base, the J end by 2 bases, with 9 bases between. CDR1 SGHDN and CDR2 FVKESK come from the germline V gene. CDR3 nucleotides: TGTGCCAGCAGCCAAGGCAGGTGGGCCTACAATGAGCAGTTCTTC. Its translation is CASSQGRWAYNEQFF.

The V and J genes are TRBV6-5 and TRBJ1-6; 7 bases line up with TRBD1. V gave up 7 bases and J gave up 9 bases; unmatched junction bases: 6. The CDR3 spans 13 residues. CDR1 is MNHEY, CDR2 SVGAGI, per germline. CDR3 protein: CASMGQRFSPLHF. In nucleotides, the CDR3 is TGTGCCAGCATGGGACAGCGTTTTTCACCCCTCCACTTT.

The V call is TRBV7-9, the J call TRBJ1-2; 9 bases fit TRBD1. V was clipped by 5 bases and J by 4 bases; unmatched bases: 2. The germline V gene has CDR1 SEHNR and CDR2 FQNEAQ (reference sequence). The CDR3 spans 13 residues. The CDR3 DNA sequence: TGTGCCAGCAGCCAGGACAGGGGCTATGGCTACACCTTC. It encodes CASSQDRGYGYTF.

The chain joins TRBV7-2 to TRBJ2-5; a possible D gene is TRBD1 (6 bases). CDR1 and CDR2 (germline): SGHTA, FQGNSA. V was cut by 1 base and J by 5 bases, with 17 bases left in between. The CDR3 consists of 16 residues. CDR3 in amino acids: CASSLVGYRVGETQYF. CDR3 DNA sequence: TGTGCCAGCAGCTTAGTAGGTTACAGGGTAGGGGAGACCCAGTACTTC.

As to this clone: The same CDR3 arises from other DNA sequences in this sample as well. J is TRBJ1-6 and V is TRBV2; D remains unclear. The CDR3 extends over 15 amino acids. Trimming took off 6 bases at V and 0 bases at J, with 9 bases between the two ends. CDR1 SNHLY and CDR2 FYNNEI come from the germline V gene. CDR3: CASRRRSSYNSPLHF. The DNA of the CDR3 is TGTGCCAGCAGGAGACGGAGCTCCTATAATTCACCCCTCCACTTT.

Notes on this clone: One junction end does not reproduce the germline sequence, and a read error may be involved. This sequence joins TRBV14 and TRBJ1-2, with D hard to call. Germline CDR1 is SGHDN and CDR2 is FVKESK. This CDR3 is built from 14 residues. CDR3 sequence (DNA): TGTGCCAGCAGCGAAGACGTCAGGAACTATGGCTACACCTTC. This gives the protein CASSEDVRNYGYTF.

The chain combines TRBV11-2 with TRBJ2-2, with D possibly matching TRBD2 (5 bases). The CDR3 extends over 15 amino acids. Germline assignment: CDR1 SGHAT and CDR2 FQNNGV. V lost 4 bases and J 6 bases, leaving 15 bases between the germline ends. CDR3 amino acids: CASSSLARVPGELFF. Here the CDR3 DNA reads TGTGCCAGCAGCTCTCTAGCTAGGGTCCCCGGGGAGCTGTTTTTT.

The chain employs TRBV7-9 and TRBJ2-3; TRBD2 matches 11 bases. Germline V gene lookup returns CDR1 SEHNR and CDR2 FQNEAQ (reference sequence). This CDR3 comprises 15 residues. Trimming took 5 bases from V and 3 from J; bases not matched to a gene: 4. The CDR3 reads CASSTLAGVTDTQYF. The CDR3 DNA reads as TGTGCCAGCAGCACACTAGCGGGAGTAACAGATACGCAGTATTTT. The whole variable domain, filled in from reference TRBV7-9 and TRBJ2-3, reads DTGVSQNPRHKITKRGQNVTFRCDPISEHNRLYWYRQTLGQGPEFLTYFQNEAQLEKSRLLSDRFSAERPKGSFSTLEIQRTEQGDSAMYLCASSTLAGVTDTQYFGPGTRLTVL.

The chain combines TRBV2 with TRBJ2-3; a possible D gene is TRBD2 (5 bases). This CDR3 region has 14 residues. With 5 bases removed from V and 0 bases from J, the gap between germline ends came to 9 bases. CDR1 SNHLY and CDR2 FYNNEI come from the germline V gene. The CDR3, as DNA: TGTGCCAGCAGTCCGGACTTTAGCACAGATACGCAGTATTTT. It translates to CASSPDFSTDTQYF. Based on the CDR3 plus reference TRBV2 and TRBJ2-3, the full variable domain is EPEVTQTPSHQVTQMGQEVILRCVPISNHLYFYWYRQILGQKVEFLVSFYNNEISEKSEIFDDQFSVERPDGSNFTLKIRSTKLEDSAMYFCASSPDFSTDTQYFGPGTRLTVL.

The chain carries TRBV5-1 and TRBJ1-6; the D gene is possibly TRBD1 (6 bases). Trimming removed 4 bases at V and 7 bases at J, with 15 bases between. The CDR3 is made up of 15 amino acids. CDR1 is SGHRS and CDR2 is YFSETQ in the germline V gene. The CDR3 loop reads CASSRAQGPNSPLHF. For the CDR3, the DNA is TGCGCCAGCAGCCGCGCACAGGGTCCCAATTCACCCCTCCACTTT.

The V gene is TRBV24-1, the J gene TRBJ2-3; a possible D gene is TRBD1 (5 bases). Germline V gene data show CDR1 as KGHDR and CDR2 as SFDVKD. Trimming took 5 bases from V and 5 from J, leaving 10 bases between them. CDR3 length equals 13 residues. CDR3 DNA: TGTGCCACCAGTGTAGGGGATGGAGATACGCAGTATTTT. Encoded protein: CATSVGDGDTQYF.

V gene TRBV11-2 combines with J gene TRBJ2-2; 10 bases match TRBD2. Germline V gives CDR1 SGHAT, CDR2 FQNNGV. J lost 6 bases, V lost 1 base, and 5 bases had no gene match. This CDR3 region has 16 residues. Here the CDR3 DNA reads TGTGCCAGCAGCTTAGCTCCAGCGGGGGGGCCCGGGGAGCTGTTTTTT. Protein: CASSLAPAGGPGELFF. The variable domain in full, with the rest retrieved from reference TRBV11-2 and TRBJ2-2, is EAGVAQSPRYKIIEKRQSVAFWCNPISGHATLYWYQQILGQGPKLLIQFQNNGVVDDSQLPKDRFSAERLKGVDSTLKIQPAKLEDSAVYLCASSLAPAGGPGELFFGEGSRLTVL.

This chain uses TRBV5-6 with TRBJ2-5, with TRBD1 identical over 8 bases. CDR1 is SGHDT, CDR2 YYEEEE, per germline. This CDR3 comprises 15 residues. The trim removed 5 bases at V and 1 base at J, leaving 7 bases unmatched. This CDR3 is CASSFGQGVQETQYF. The CDR3 bases are TGTGCCAGCAGTTTCGGACAGGGAGTCCAAGAGACCCAGTACTTC.

The chain uses TRBV19 and TRBJ2-2, with D possibly TRBD2 on 5 matching bases. V dropped 4 bases and J dropped 2 bases, with 11 bases sitting between them. CDR3 length: 15 amino acids. Germline assignment: CDR1 LNHDA and CDR2 SQIVND (reference sequence). The CDR3 spells CASSRAGENTGELFF. The DNA of the CDR3 is TGTGCCAGTAGTAGGGCGGGCGAAAACACCGGGGAGCTGTTTTTT.

CDR3 amino acids: CASSYRQGEAFF. The CDR3 DNA reads as TGTGCCAGCAGTTATCGACAGGGTGAAGCTTTCTTT. J is TRBJ1-1 and V is TRBV27, with TRBD1 identical over 7 bases. The J segment lost 7 bases and the V segment lost 4 bases, leaving 3 bases of the junction unmatched. CDR1 is MNHEY and CDR2 is SMNVEV in the germline V gene (reference sequence). The CDR3 contains 12 residues.